A selection of T cell receptor beta chains follows, all from one sample in a study of T cell repertoires in cytomegalovirus infection. One entry per CDR3 protein results from TCRdb running MiXCR on the reads. The data hold approximately 73,000 distinct CDR3 sequences, with 35% to 50% observed a single time. These TCRs' antigens remain unknown. Sequenced here: CD8+ T cells from cultured PBMCs, sampled from culture after CMV antigen stimulation. These receptors all come from a human donor in good health (CMV status not recorded). Some clones in this sample may be carry-over from other donors' samples. Both conserved end residues are part of each CDR3. The order of the fields is V gene, J gene, clone size, D gene, CDR3 protein, CDR3 DNA. D genes are given only for firm matches. Size values are once, few and many counts, or a class for expanded clones, and some rows have none.

v_call: TRBV5-6; j_call: TRBJ2-1; clone_size: NA; d_call: NA; cdr3_aa: CASSPRRITYNEQFF; cdr3_nt: TGTGCCAGCAGCCCTCGACGGATTACCTACAATGAGCAGTTCTTC
v_call: TRBV9; j_call: TRBJ2-3; clone_size: NA; d_call: NA; cdr3_aa: CASSVGDKRTDTQYF; cdr3_nt: TGTGCCAGCAGCGTAGGAGACAAGCGCACAGATACGCAGTATTTT
v_call: TRBV6-5; j_call: TRBJ2-7; clone_size: NA; d_call: TRBD1; cdr3_aa: CASSYLPGGSYEQYF; cdr3_nt: TGTGCCAGCAGTTACTTGCCAGGGGGCTCCTACGAGCAGTACTTC
v_call: TRBV29-1; j_call: TRBJ2-1; clone_size: few; d_call: NA; cdr3_aa: CSVEGASNEQFF; cdr3_nt: TGCAGCGTTGAAGGCGCTAGCAATGAGCAGTTCTTC
v_call: TRBV7-9; j_call: TRBJ2-1; clone_size: NA; d_call: TRBD1; cdr3_aa: CASSSDPGQYNEQFF; cdr3_nt: TGTGCCAGCAGCTCTGACCCGGGACAGTACAATGAGCAGTTCTTC
v_call: TRBV11-1; j_call: TRBJ2-3; clone_size: few; d_call: NA; cdr3_aa: CASSLGGADTQYF; cdr3_nt: TGTGCCAGCAGCTTAGGTGGGGCAGATACGCAGTATTTT
v_call: TRBV7-9; j_call: TRBJ2-1; clone_size: NA; d_call: NA; cdr3_aa: CASSLVPNEQFF; cdr3_nt: TGTGCCAGCAGCTTAGTCCCAAATGAGCAGTTCTTC
v_call: TRBV15; j_call: TRBJ2-6; clone_size: NA; d_call: NA; cdr3_aa: CATSREAGVDYSGGPANVLTF; cdr3_nt: TGTGCCACCAGCAGAGAAGCAGGGGTGGATTATAGTGGGGGCCCGGCCAACGTCCTGACTTTC
v_call: TRBV7-8; j_call: TRBJ2-7; clone_size: NA; d_call: NA; cdr3_aa: CASSPRYYEQYF; cdr3_nt: TGTGCCAGCAGCCCGAGATACTACGAGCAGTACTTC
v_call: TRBV27; j_call: TRBJ2-6; clone_size: NA; d_call: TRBD1; cdr3_aa: CASSPSDRDLLGANVLTF; cdr3_nt: TGTGCCAGCAGTCCTTCGGACAGGGACCTCCTCGGGGCCAACGTCCTGACTTTC
v_call: TRBV6-5; j_call: TRBJ2-2; clone_size: many; d_call: TRBD1; cdr3_aa: CASRTGDPGELFF; cdr3_nt: TGTGCCAGCAGGACAGGGGACCCCGGGGAGCTGTTTTTT
v_call: TRBV12-3/TRBV12-4; j_call: TRBJ2-3; clone_size: few; d_call: NA; cdr3_aa: CASSYRLADTDTQYF; cdr3_nt: TGTGCCAGCAGCTACCGACTCGCCGACACAGATACGCAGTATTTT
v_call: TRBV5-1; j_call: TRBJ2-7; clone_size: NA; d_call: TRBD1; cdr3_aa: CASSPGTGEPYEQYF; cdr3_nt: TGCGCCAGCAGCCCGGGGACAGGGGAGCCCTACGAGCAGTACTTC
v_call: TRBV6-8; j_call: TRBJ1-5; clone_size: NA; d_call: NA; cdr3_aa: CASKKDRQLNQPQHF; cdr3_nt: TGTGCCAGCAAAAAAGACAGACAGTTAAATCAGCCCCAGCATTTT
v_call: TRBV4-2; j_call: TRBJ1-5; clone_size: few; d_call: NA; cdr3_aa: CASSQVGWGNQPQHF; cdr3_nt: TGTGCCAGCAGCCAGGTTGGATGGGGCAATCAGCCCCAGCATTTT
v_call: TRBV15; j_call: TRBJ2-1; clone_size: few; d_call: TRBD2; cdr3_aa: CATSRVGGSYNEQFF; cdr3_nt: TGTGCCACCAGCAGAGTCGGGGGGTCCTACAATGAGCAGTTCTTC